The rows below give T cell receptor beta chains drawn from one sample of a study of follicular helper T cells after annual influenza vaccination. The table came from immunoSEQ multiplex PCR; TCRdb's copy has only in-frame clones and leaves some out. The top ten hold more than 2.5% of the sample, which has some 8,300 clones, 65% to 85% seen once. Sample: CXCR5+ CD38- circulating T follicular helper cells from blood, taken 7 days after influenza vaccination. The source of these receptors is an adult who received the influenza vaccine. Each CDR3 is given with its conserved first and last residue. Each record gives: J gene, V gene, D gene, clone size, CDR3 DNA, CDR3 protein. The D gene is left open where the match is weak. Rows may omit the clone size; those that give it use once, few, many or a size class.

j_call: TRBJ2-1
v_call: TRBV7-9
d_call: -
clone_size: -
cdr3_nt: TGTGCCAGCAGCTTAGATGGGACAATCCTCAATGAGCAGTTCTTC
cdr3_aa: CASSLDGTILNEQFF

j_call: TRBJ2-2
v_call: TRBV7-7
d_call: TRBD1
clone_size: -
cdr3_nt: TGTGCTAGCAGCTTCCAGGGGGCGAACACCGGGGAGCTGTTTTTT
cdr3_aa: CASSFQGANTGELFF

j_call: TRBJ2-7
v_call: TRBV2
d_call: -
clone_size: -
cdr3_nt: TGTGCCAGTGGACAGTTCGAAAGGGCCGAGCAGTACTTC
cdr3_aa: CASGQFERAEQYF

j_call: TRBJ1-1
v_call: TRBV7-2
d_call: -
clone_size: -
cdr3_nt: TGTGCCAGCAGCTTAGGGCAGTCGAACACTGAAGCTTTCTTT
cdr3_aa: CASSLGQSNTEAFF

j_call: TRBJ2-1
v_call: TRBV5-6
d_call: -
clone_size: -
cdr3_nt: TGTGCCAGCAGCTTGAACCAGGGTAACAATGAGCAGTTCTTC
cdr3_aa: CASSLNQGNNEQFF

j_call: TRBJ1-3
v_call: TRBV15
d_call: -
clone_size: -
cdr3_nt: TGTGCCACCAGCAGAGATCGTCGGGGAAACACCATATATTTT
cdr3_aa: CATSRDRRGNTIYF

j_call: TRBJ2-3
v_call: TRBV30
d_call: -
clone_size: -
cdr3_nt: TGTGCCTGGAGAAAGGAGGGAGATACGCAGTATTTT
cdr3_aa: CAWRKEGDTQYF

j_call: TRBJ1-4
v_call: TRBV30
d_call: -
clone_size: -
cdr3_nt: TGTGCCTGGAGTCGGCTGGTTAATGAAAAACTGTTTTTT
cdr3_aa: CAWSRLVNEKLFF

j_call: TRBJ2-3
v_call: TRBV5-6
d_call: -
clone_size: -
cdr3_nt: TGTGCCAGCAGCTTGGGTCAGGATACGCAGTATTTT
cdr3_aa: CASSLGQDTQYF

j_call: TRBJ1-5
v_call: TRBV7-2
d_call: -
clone_size: -
cdr3_nt: TGTGCCAGCAGCTTAGAAAGGGATCAGCCCCAGCATTTT
cdr3_aa: CASSLERDQPQHF

j_call: TRBJ2-7
v_call: TRBV18
d_call: -
clone_size: -
cdr3_nt: TGTGCCAGCGGGGCCGTAACCTACGAGCAGTACTTC
cdr3_aa: CASGAVTYEQYF

j_call: TRBJ1-3
v_call: TRBV7-2
d_call: TRBD1
clone_size: once
cdr3_nt: TGTGCCAGCAGCTCTTTAGGGACAGGGTTAAAGTCCATATATTTT
cdr3_aa: CASSSLGTGLKSIYF

j_call: TRBJ1-3
v_call: TRBV6-4
d_call: -
clone_size: -
cdr3_nt: TGTGCCAGGAGTGATCAAGGGACCGGGGCTTCCGGAAACACCATATATTTT
cdr3_aa: CARSDQGTGASGNTIYF

j_call: TRBJ2-7
v_call: TRBV29-1
d_call: -
clone_size: -
cdr3_nt: TGCAGCGTTCAGAAGGACAGCTCCTACGAGCAGTACTTC
cdr3_aa: CSVQKDSSYEQYF

j_call: TRBJ1-2
v_call: TRBV4-1
d_call: -
clone_size: -
cdr3_nt: TGCGCCAGCAGCCAAGATCTCGGACACCATGGCTACACCTTC
cdr3_aa: CASSQDLGHHGYTF

j_call: TRBJ2-2
v_call: TRBV9
d_call: -
clone_size: -
cdr3_nt: TGTGCCAGCAGCGTAGCTACTGGGTTCGCCGGGGAGCTGTTTTTT
cdr3_aa: CASSVATGFAGELFF

j_call: TRBJ2-5
v_call: TRBV5-6
d_call: -
clone_size: -
cdr3_nt: TGTGCCAGCAGCTTGGAAAGCCAAGAGACCCAGTACTTC
cdr3_aa: CASSLESQETQYF

j_call: TRBJ2-6
v_call: TRBV6-1
d_call: -
clone_size: -
cdr3_nt: TGTGCCAGCAGTGAAGCGGCAGGGACTGGGGCCAACGTCCTGACTTTC
cdr3_aa: CASSEAAGTGANVLTF

j_call: TRBJ1-3
v_call: TRBV10-3
d_call: TRBD1
clone_size: -
cdr3_nt: TGTGCCATCTCCCGGGGGACAGGGCGCCACGACTCTGGAAACACCATATATTTT
cdr3_aa: CAISRGTGRHDSGNTIYF

j_call: TRBJ2-7
v_call: TRBV29-1
d_call: TRBD2
clone_size: -
cdr3_nt: TGCAGCGCTAGACTAGCGGGAGAGCGAGAGCAGTACTTC
cdr3_aa: CSARLAGEREQYF

j_call: TRBJ2-7
v_call: TRBV28
d_call: TRBD2
clone_size: -
cdr3_nt: TGTGCCAGTGAGTGGCCCCCGGGCGGGAGATTTTACGAGCAGTACTTC
cdr3_aa: CASEWPPGGRFYEQYF

j_call: TRBJ2-7
v_call: TRBV6-5
d_call: TRBD1
clone_size: -
cdr3_nt: TGTGCCAGCAGCGGACCGGGGACAGCCTCCTACGAGCAGTACTTC
cdr3_aa: CASSGPGTASYEQYF

j_call: TRBJ1-2
v_call: TRBV6-5
d_call: -
clone_size: few
cdr3_nt: TGTGCCAGCAGTTACTCCGACGTTAATAACTATGGCTACACCTTC
cdr3_aa: CASSYSDVNNYGYTF